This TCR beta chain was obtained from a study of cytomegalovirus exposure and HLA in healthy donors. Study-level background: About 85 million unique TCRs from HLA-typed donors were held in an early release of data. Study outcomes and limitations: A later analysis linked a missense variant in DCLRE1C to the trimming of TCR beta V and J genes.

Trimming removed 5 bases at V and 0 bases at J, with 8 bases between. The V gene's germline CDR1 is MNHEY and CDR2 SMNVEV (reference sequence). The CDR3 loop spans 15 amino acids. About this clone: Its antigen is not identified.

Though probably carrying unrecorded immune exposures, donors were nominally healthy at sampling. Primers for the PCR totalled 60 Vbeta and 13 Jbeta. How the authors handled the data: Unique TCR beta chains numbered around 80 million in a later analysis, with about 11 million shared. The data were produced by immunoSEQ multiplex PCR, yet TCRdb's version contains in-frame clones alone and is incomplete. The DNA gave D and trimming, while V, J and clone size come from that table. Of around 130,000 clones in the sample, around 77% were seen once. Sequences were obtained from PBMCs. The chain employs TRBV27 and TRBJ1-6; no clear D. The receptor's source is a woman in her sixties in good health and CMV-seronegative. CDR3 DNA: TGTGCCAGCAGTCCCGCGCCCTCCTATAATTCACCCCTCCACTTT. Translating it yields CASSPAPSYNSPLHF.